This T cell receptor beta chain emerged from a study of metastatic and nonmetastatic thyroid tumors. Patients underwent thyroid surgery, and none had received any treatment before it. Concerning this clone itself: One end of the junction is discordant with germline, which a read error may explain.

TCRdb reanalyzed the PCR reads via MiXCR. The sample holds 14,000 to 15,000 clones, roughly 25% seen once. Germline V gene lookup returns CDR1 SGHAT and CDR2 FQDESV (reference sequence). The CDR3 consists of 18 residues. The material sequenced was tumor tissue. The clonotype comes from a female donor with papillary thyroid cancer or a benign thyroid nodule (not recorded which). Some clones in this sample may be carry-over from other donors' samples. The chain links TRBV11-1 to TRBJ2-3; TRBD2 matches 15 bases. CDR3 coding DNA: TGTGCCAGCAGCTCAGGGGCGCCGGGACTAGCGGGAGGTGATACTCAGTATTTT. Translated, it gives CASSSGAPGLAGGDTQYF.